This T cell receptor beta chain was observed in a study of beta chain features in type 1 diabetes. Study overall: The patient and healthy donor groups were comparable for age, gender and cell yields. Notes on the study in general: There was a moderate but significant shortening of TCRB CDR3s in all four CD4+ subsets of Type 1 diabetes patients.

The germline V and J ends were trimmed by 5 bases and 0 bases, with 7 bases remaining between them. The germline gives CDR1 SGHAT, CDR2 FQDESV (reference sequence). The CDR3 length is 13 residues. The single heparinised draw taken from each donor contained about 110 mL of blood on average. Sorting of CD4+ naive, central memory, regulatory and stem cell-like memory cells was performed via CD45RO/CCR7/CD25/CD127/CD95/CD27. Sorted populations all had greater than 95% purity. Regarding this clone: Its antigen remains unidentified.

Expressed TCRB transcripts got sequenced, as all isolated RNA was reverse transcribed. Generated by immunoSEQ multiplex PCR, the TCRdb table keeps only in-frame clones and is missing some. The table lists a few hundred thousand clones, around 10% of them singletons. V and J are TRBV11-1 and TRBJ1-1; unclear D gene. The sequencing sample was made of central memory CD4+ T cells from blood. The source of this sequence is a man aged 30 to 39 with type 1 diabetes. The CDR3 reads CASSPSMNTEAFF. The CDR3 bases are TGTGCCAGCAGCCCTTCCATGAACACTGAAGCTTTCTTT.